The 30 T cell receptor beta chains below were found in one sample sequenced in a study of blood T cell repertoires in COVID-19. Clones were read by immunoSEQ multiplex PCR, and TCRdb kept only the in-frame ones, dropping some. The sample shows around 280,000 clones, roughly 87% of them seen only once. Sequences were obtained from PBMCs or T cells enriched from blood (not recorded which). The receptors were gathered from a woman aged 40 to 49 who had recovered from COVID-19.

This chain connects TRBV10-1 to TRBJ2-1; 7 bases map to TRBD1. CDR1 is WNHNN, CDR2 SYGVQD, per germline (reference sequence). CDR3 size: 16 residues. V shed 5 bases and J 1 base; nucleotides not matched to a gene: 8. CDR3 coding DNA: TGCGCCAGCAGTAGGGACAGAAGAGGATCCTACAATGAGCAGTTCTTC. Its translation is CASSRDRRGSYNEQFF.

The chain links TRBV5-1 to TRBJ2-1, with no clear D. The V end was cut by 0 bases, the J end by 0 bases, with 7 bases between. Germline CDR1 reads SGHRS; CDR2 reads YFSETQ. The length of the CDR3 is 15 residues. CDR3 sequence reads: CASSLVAVSYNEQFF. Written as DNA, the CDR3 is TGCGCCAGCAGCTTGGTGGCGGTCTCCTACAATGAGCAGTTCTTC.

This clone was found once. This chain connects TRBV28 to TRBJ2-2; perhaps TRBD2 as D (6 bases). Germline CDR1 and CDR2: MDHEN and SYDVKM. The CDR3 covers 17 residues. The V end lost 2 bases, the J end lost 4 bases, and 17 bases lay between the germline ends. Here the CDR3 reads CASSLSGGAFITGELFF. For the CDR3, the DNA is TGTGCCAGCAGTTTAAGCGGCGGGGCATTCATCACCGGGGAGCTGTTTTTT.

This chain connects TRBV7-2 to TRBJ1-2, with 9 positions matching TRBD1. Per the germline V gene, CDR1 is SGHTA and CDR2 is FQGNSA. Trimming at V came to 5 bases and at J to 4 bases, leaving 17 bases not matched to a gene. CDR3 size: 18 residues. CDR3 protein: CASSISPGTGRSPYGYTF. The DNA for the CDR3 is TGTGCCAGCAGCATCTCTCCCGGGACAGGGAGGTCCCCCTATGGCTACACCTTC.

The chain carries TRBV7-6 and TRBJ2-1; 14 nucleotides agree with TRBD2. Trimming removed 5 bases from V and 6 bases from J; junction bases left unmatched: 6. Germline-derived CDR1 and CDR2 are SGHVS and FNYEAQ. The CDR3 is 16 amino acids. The CDR3 nucleotides are TGTGCCAGCAGCGTTACAGGACTAGCGGGGGGCAATGAGCAGTTCTTC. Encoded protein: CASSVTGLAGGNEQFF.

CDR3 DNA sequence: TGTGCCAGTACGGGAGGGCCATATACCGAGCAGTACTTC. Protein product: CASTGGPYTEQYF. The rearrangement joins TRBV19 to TRBJ2-7; 8 nucleotides agree with TRBD2. The CDR3 spans 13 residues. Per the germline V gene, CDR1 is LNHDA and CDR2 is SQIVND (reference sequence). Losses at the gene ends were 7 bases for V and 6 bases for J; bases not matched to a gene: 8.

The rearrangement joins TRBV11-2 to TRBJ1-4, with D unclear. The CDR3 is 14 residues long. The V end was cut by 7 bases, the J end by 7 bases, with 16 bases between. CDR1 and CDR2 (germline): SGHAT, FQNNGV. The CDR3 DNA is TGTGCCAGCACGGGTCGGAAGGAGAGTGAAAAACTGTTTTTT. Residues: CASTGRKESEKLFF.

This chain uses TRBV7-9 with TRBJ2-7, with 7 bases identical to TRBD1. This CDR3 region has 15 residues. Germline V CDR1 and CDR2: SEHNR, FQNEAQ (reference sequence). V shed 1 base and J 4 bases; nucleotides not matched to a gene: 7. The CDR3, as DNA: TGTGCCAGCAGCTTAGTAGGGACAGTCTCTTACGAGCAGTACTTC. As protein: CASSLVGTVSYEQYF.

This chain joins TRBV28 and TRBJ2-3; D unclear. This CDR3 is 15 amino acids long. Germline CDR1 and CDR2: MDHEN and SYDVKM. Between the trimmed V and J ends, which lost 5 bases and 0 bases, there was a span of 12 bases. CDR3 nucleotides: TGTGCCAGCAGTCAAAGAAGCGCGAGCACAGATACGCAGTATTTT. Encoded protein: CASSQRSASTDTQYF.

The chain joins TRBV7-9 to TRBJ2-5; TRBD2 agrees at 14 bases. CDR3 length: 16 amino acids. Trimming cost V 4 bases and J 4 bases; bases outside gene matches: 5. CDR1 and CDR2 from the germline V gene are SEHNR and FQNEAQ (reference sequence). CDR3: CASSSGLAGGTETQYF. The CDR3 nucleotides are TGTGCCAGCAGCTCAGGACTAGCGGGAGGTACAGAGACCCAGTACTTC.

The chain carries TRBV29-1 and TRBJ1-3, with D possibly being TRBD1 (6 bases). This CDR3 comprises 14 residues. Germline values: CDR1 SQVTM, CDR2 ANQGSEA. Between the trimmed V and J ends, which lost 4 bases and 3 bases, there was a span of 13 bases. This chain's CDR3 is CSVGGQDFGNTIYF. CDR3 in DNA: TGCAGCGTTGGGGGGCAGGACTTTGGAAACACCATATATTTT.

The gene calls are TRBV28 and TRBJ2-3; 9 bases are a match to TRBD1. Germline CDR1 and CDR2: MDHEN and SYDVKM. V was pared by 4 bases and J by 3 bases, with 5 bases of the junction left unmatched. CDR3 size: 15 residues. The CDR3 loop reads CASSSQDRGTDTQYF. In DNA, the CDR3 is TGTGCCAGCAGTTCCCAAGACAGGGGGACAGATACGCAGTATTTT.

The chain carries TRBV7-8 and TRBJ1-3; D is uncertain. V shed 5 bases and J shed 4 bases, with 12 bases lying between them. Per the germline V gene, CDR1 is SGHVS and CDR2 is FQNEAQ. The CDR3 is 14 residues long. Here the CDR3 DNA reads TGTGCCAGCAGCCGTCTCGGGTTCGGAAACACCATATATTTT. This gives the protein CASSRLGFGNTIYF. The full variable domain, its missing parts supplied by reference TRBV7-8 and TRBJ1-3, is GAGVSQSPRYKVAKRGQDVALRCDPISGHVSLFWYQQALGQGPEFLTYFQNEAQLDKSGLPSDRFFAERPEGSVSTLKIQRTQQEDSAVYLCASSRLGFGNTIYFGEGSWLTVV.

This chain links TRBV6-5 with TRBJ2-7; D possibly corresponds to TRBD1 (5 bases). The V gene's germline CDR1 is MNHEY and CDR2 SVGAGI. Trimming stripped 8 bases from V and 3 bases from J, with 8 bases between. The CDR3 sequence is 11 residues long. In DNA form, the CDR3 reads TGTGCCAGCGCAGACAGCTACGAGCAGTACTTC. The encoded protein is CASADSYEQYF.

V and J are TRBV6-6 and TRBJ2-1; 9 bases are a match to TRBD2. Germline loops: CDR1 MNHNY, CDR2 SVGAGI (reference sequence). Unmatched junction bases numbered 9, after V lost 7 bases and J lost 5 bases. The CDR3 has 15 residues. Here the CDR3 reads CASTLRGGRDNEQFF. Written as DNA, the CDR3 is TGTGCCAGCACCCTGCGGGGGGGGAGGGACAATGAGCAGTTCTTC.

The chain recombines TRBV5-6 with TRBJ1-4; the match to TRBD1 covers 11 bases. The J segment lost 12 bases and the V segment lost 0 bases, leaving 10 bases of the junction unmatched. CDR1 and CDR2 from the germline V gene are SGHDT and YYEEEE. The CDR3 consists of 16 residues. The CDR3 sequence is CASSLEGTGGMMELFF. CDR3 DNA: TGTGCCAGCAGCTTGGAAGGGACAGGGGGTATGATGGAACTGTTTTTT. The full variable domain, rest sourced from reference TRBV5-6 and TRBJ1-4, is DAGVTQSPTHLIKTRGQQVTLRCSPKSGHDTVSWYQQALGQGPQFIFQYYEEEERQRGNFPDRFSGHQFPNYSSELNVNALLLGDSALYLCASSLEGTGGMMELFFGSGTQLSVL.

The CDR3 loop is CASSYGAATGELFF. Here the CDR3 DNA reads TGTGCCAGCAGTTATGGAGCGGCCACCGGGGAGCTGTTTTTT. J is TRBJ2-2 and V is TRBV6-5; TRBD2 is a possible D gene (5 bases). V was cut by 3 bases and J by 4 bases, with 9 bases left in between. This CDR3 is built from 14 residues. Germline CDR1 MNHEY, CDR2 SVGAGI.

The chain is built from TRBV4-2 and TRBJ2-3, with D perhaps TRBD2 (6 bases). The CDR3 has 15 residues. V lost 0 bases to trimming and J lost 1 base, with 8 bases between them. Germline CDR1 is LGHNA and CDR2 is YNFKEQ. CDR3: CASSQESSGTDTQYF. CDR3 bases: TGTGCCAGCAGCCAAGAATCTAGCGGCACAGATACGCAGTATTTT.

This chain uses TRBV11-2 with TRBJ1-1; D unresolved. The germline V and J ends were trimmed by 0 bases and 4 bases, with 9 bases remaining between them. CDR1 is SGHAT, CDR2 FQNNGV, per germline. CDR3 length: 14 residues. DNA for the CDR3: TGTGCCAGCAGCTTAGATTGGGAGGGCACTGAAGCTTTCTTT. Protein: CASSLDWEGTEAFF.

As DNA, the CDR3 is TGTGCCAGCAGTTTATCCCTAGCGGCCGCGCAGTATTTT. It is translated as CASSLSLAAAQYF. This sequence joins TRBV27 and TRBJ2-3; 7 bases agree with TRBD2. CDR1 and CDR2 (germline): MNHEY, SMNVEV (reference sequence). The V segment lost 0 bases and the J segment 10 bases; nucleotides outside the gene matches: 4. The CDR3 is 13 residues long.

The genes are TRBV24-1 and TRBJ2-2; TRBD1 agrees at 7 bases. This CDR3 spans 16 amino acids. J gave up 4 bases and V 3 bases, and 7 bases lay outside the gene matches. Germline lookup yields CDR1 KGHDR and CDR2 SFDVKD. The CDR3 nucleotides read TGTGCCACCAGTGATAAACCGGGACAGATCACCGGGGAGCTGTTTTTT. Amino acid sequence: CATSDKPGQITGELFF.

This clone was seen once. The chain carries TRBV7-2 and TRBJ2-6; a possible D gene is TRBD2 (5 bases). Germline CDR1 and CDR2: SGHTA and FQGNSA. CDR3 length equals 19 residues. The V end was cut by 4 bases, the J end by 0 bases, with 19 bases between. CDR3 protein: CASSSRGMRDLSGANVLTF. For the CDR3, the DNA is TGTGCCAGCAGCTCGCGTGGGATGAGGGATCTCTCTGGGGCCAACGTCCTGACTTTC.

The rearrangement joins TRBV7-2 to TRBJ1-4, with 11 bases aligning to TRBD1. This CDR3 region has 15 residues. Germline lookup yields CDR1 SGHTA and CDR2 FQGNSA. The ends lost 1 base at V and 7 bases at J; junction bases unmatched: 2. The CDR3 coding sequence is TGTGCCAGCAGCTTAGTCGGGACAGGGGGTGAAAAACTGTTTTTT. This codes for CASSLVGTGGEKLFF.

J is TRBJ2-5 and V is TRBV12-2; the table's D call TRBD2 went unverified against the DNA. TRBV12-2 counts as a pseudogene. The CDR3 runs to 17 residues. The CDR3 sequence: CASRLGTLAAPKETQYF. CDR3 sequence (DNA): TGTGCAAGTCGCTTAGGTACCCTAGCGGCCCCTAAAGAGACCCAGTACTTC.

The chain recombines TRBV28 with TRBJ2-7; D possibly corresponds to TRBD1 (5 bases). V dropped 2 bases and J dropped 3 bases, with 11 bases sitting between them. CDR1 MDHEN and CDR2 SYDVKM come from the germline V gene. The CDR3 contains 14 residues. The CDR3: CASSLTAGHYEQYF. CDR3 DNA sequence: TGTGCCAGCAGTTTAACAGCAGGGCACTACGAGCAGTACTTC.

This clone was detected only once. This chain links TRBV18 with TRBJ1-5; TRBD1 is a possible D gene (5 bases). There are 15 residues in the CDR3. Looked up from germline, CDR1 is KGHSH and CDR2 is LQKENI. Trimming cost V 3 bases and J 0 bases, with 9 bases left between them. The CDR3 nucleotides read TGTGCCAGCTCACCGGGACTCAATAGCAATCAGCCCCAGCATTTT. Amino acids: CASSPGLNSNQPQHF. The full variable domain, in which reference TRBV18 and TRBJ1-5 provide the parts outside the CDR3, is NAGVMQNPRHLVRRRGQEARLRCSPMKGHSHVYWYRQLPEEGLKFMVYLQKENIIDESGMPKERFSAEFPKEGPSILRIQQVVRGDSAAYFCASSPGLNSNQPQHFGDGTRLSIL.

The V and J genes are TRBV28 and TRBJ1-2; D may be TRBD1 (5 bases). This CDR3 comprises 14 residues. Trimming pared 7 bases from V and 4 bases from J, leaving 16 bases between. Germline CDR1 and CDR2: MDHEN and SYDVKM. The CDR3, as DNA: TGTGCCAGCATCCCTTCGTTGGGGGGCTATGGCTACACCTTC. Translating it yields CASIPSLGGYGYTF.

This chain connects TRBV6-2 or TRBV6-3 to TRBJ2-5, with D possibly matching TRBD2 (6 bases). V lost 6 bases and J 0 bases, leaving 17 bases between the germline ends. Germline CDR1 and CDR2: MNHEY and SVGEGT. CDR3 length: 16 amino acids. The DNA for the CDR3 is TGTGCCAGCAGCCCCGTTGGAGGGATCTACCAAGAGACCCAGTACTTC. It translates to CASSPVGGIYQETQYF.

The chain is built from TRBV30 and TRBJ2-1; D remains unclear. V was clipped by 3 bases and J by 4 bases, with 16 bases between them. CDR1 is GTSNPN and CDR2 is SVGIG in the germline V gene (reference sequence). CDR3 length equals 15 residues. CDR3 residues: CAWRPRGRIYNEQFF. The DNA of the CDR3 is TGTGCCTGGAGACCCAGAGGCAGAATATACAATGAGCAGTTCTTC. The complete variable domain, with remaining parts taken from reference TRBV30 and TRBJ2-1, reads SQTIHQWPATLVQPVGSPLSLECTVEGTSNPNLYWYRQAAGRGLQLLFYSVGIGQISSEVPQNLSASRPQDRQFILSSKKLLLSDSGFYLCAWRPRGRIYNEQFFGPGTRLTVL.

The V call is TRBV6-2 or TRBV6-3, the J call TRBJ2-5; a weak D match, TRBD1 (6 bases). CDR1 and CDR2 (germline): MNHEY, SVGEGT. Trimming cost V 4 bases and J 3 bases, with 15 bases left between them. The CDR3 covers 15 residues. CDR3 region: CASSLGDGGEETQYF. The CDR3 DNA reads TGTGCCAGCAGTTTAGGGGATGGGGGCGAAGAGACCCAGTACTTC.